This T cell receptor beta chain originates from a study of OX40 agonist ivuxolimab in advanced cancers. Points on this clone: The antigen is not known.

The CDR3 extends over 14 amino acids. Trimming removed 8 bases at V and 4 bases at J, with 18 bases between. Germline lookup yields CDR1 MNHEY and CDR2 SMNVEV (reference sequence). The assay was immunoSEQ multiplex PCR, and TCRdb's table has in-frame clones only and misses some. Among roughly 23,000 clones, approximately 86% were seen once, and the ten largest hold 25%. Findings and limits, study-wide: Averaged across samples, CD8+ T cells carried more expanded clones than CD4+ did.

If patients had autoimmune disease history or systemic immunosuppression, they were excluded. With baseline, cycle 4 day 1, and cycle 7 day 1 as timepoints, blood was sampled. The source was CD4+ or CD8+ T cells sorted from blood, collected in a trial of the OX40 agonist ivuxolimab. This sequence was found in an adult with an advanced solid tumor such as melanoma, head and neck, liver or kidney cancer. The chain combines TRBV27 with TRBJ2-7; no definite D call. The CDR3 is CASAPLETRYEQYF. Written as DNA, the CDR3 is TGTGCCAGCGCCCCCCTAGAGACGAGGTACGAGCAGTACTTC.